These 29 T cell receptor beta chains came from one sample sequenced in a study of post-analysis software for immune sequencing data. Points from the study as a whole: The study found TRBV5-6, TRBV5-1 and TRBV20-1 among five TRBV segments more frequent in patients than controls.

cDNA libraries for TCR beta contained unique molecular identifiers. TCRdb fed the PCR reads into MiXCR, producing one record per CDR3 protein. The sample includes around 700,000 distinct CDR3 sequences, 59% of them seen just once. These receptors' targets are unknown. Sequencing input: blood. Receptor source: a girl aged 2 to 10 with multiple sclerosis.

The chain employs TRBV5-5 and TRBJ2-1; TRBD1 matches 12 bases. Looked up from germline, CDR1 is SGHKS and CDR2 is YYEKEE (reference sequence). Trimming at V came to 1 base and at J to 3 bases, leaving 8 bases not matched to a gene. This CDR3 contains 18 residues. The CDR3 coding sequence is TGTGCCAGCAGCTTGTGGGGGACAGGGGGCTTTTTCTACAATGAGCAGTTCTTC. Its translation is CASSLWGTGGFFYNEQFF.

This chain connects TRBV18 to TRBJ2-5, with 11 bases fitting TRBD2. The DNA end is a closer match to TRBJ2-7, so the J assignment may be wrong. The CDR3 consists of 17 residues. Germline lookup yields CDR1 KGHSH and CDR2 LQKENI. CDR3 DNA: TGTGCCAGCTCACCAGGAACTAGCGGGAGAGCGTCCTACGAGCAGTACTTC. Translation: CASSPGTSGRASYEQYF.

V is TRBV18 and J is TRBJ2-3; 8 bases fit TRBD2. The CDR3 extends over 16 amino acids. The V and J ends lost 6 bases and 1 base, in that order; junction bases with no gene match: 9. CDR1 KGHSH and CDR2 LQKENI come from the germline V gene. CDR3 in DNA: TGTGCCAGCTCCCCCTACGATAGCGGGGGCACAGATACGCAGTATTTT. This codes for CASSPYDSGGTDTQYF.

The table lists this clonotype with a few counts. V and J are TRBV7-2 and TRBJ2-7; tentative D call: TRBD2 (6 bases). In germline, CDR1 is SGHTA, CDR2 FQGNSA. The CDR3 is 14 amino acids. V was pared by 7 bases and J by 3 bases, with 16 bases between. For the CDR3, the DNA is TGTGCCAGCACCTCAACTCAGGGAGGCTACGAGCAGTACTTC. Translated: CASTSTQGGYEQYF. Full variable domain (missing parts from reference TRBV7-2 and TRBJ2-7): GAGVSQSPSNKVTEKGKDVELRCDPISGHTALYWYRQSLGQGLEFLIYFQGNSAPDKSGLPSDRFSAERTGGSVSTLTIQRTQQEDSAVYLCASTSTQGGYEQYFGPGTRLTVT.

This chain's CDR3 is CASSPRILNTEAFF. The DNA for the CDR3 is TGTGCCAGCAGTCCCCGAATCCTGAACACTGAAGCTTTCTTT. The chain links TRBV6-2 or TRBV6-3 to TRBJ1-1; D call uncertain. The CDR3 runs to 14 residues. Looked up from germline, CDR1 is MNHEY and CDR2 is SVGEGT. Trimming took off 5 bases at V and 0 bases at J, with 10 bases between the two ends.

The chain joins TRBV29-1 to TRBJ2-4, with D possibly matching TRBD2 (6 bases). CDR1 and CDR2 (germline): SQVTM, ANQGSEA. This CDR3 is 14 amino acids long. V dropped 4 bases and J dropped 13 bases, with 23 bases sitting between them. The CDR3: CSVVAGTQNREQYF. CDR3 DNA: TGCAGCGTTGTGGCTGGGACGCAAAACCGGGAGCAGTACTTC.

The chain carries TRBV20-1 and TRBJ2-7, with D perhaps TRBD1 (6 bases). Germline V gene data show CDR1 as DFQATT and CDR2 as SNEGSKA (reference sequence). CDR3 length equals 13 residues. The CDR3 sequence: CSIGRGAPYEQYF. The CDR3 coding sequence is TGCTCTATAGGCAGGGGTGCCCCCTACGAGCAGTACTTC.

The CDR3, as DNA: TGCAGTGCTTCGCTACAGGGAACAGATACGCAGTATTTT. Its translation is CSASLQGTDTQYF. The rearrangement uses TRBV20-1 and TRBJ2-3; weak D call: TRBD1 (6 bases). Germline values: CDR1 DFQATT, CDR2 SNEGSKA (reference sequence). Trimming cost V 5 bases and J 3 bases, with 12 bases left between them. The CDR3 extends over 13 amino acids.

This clonotype has more than one count but fewer than ten. V and J are TRBV5-1 and TRBJ2-1; TRBD1 agrees at 7 bases. This CDR3 is 14 amino acids long. Germline V lookup: CDR1 SGHRS, CDR2 YFSETQ. V trimming: 4 bases; J trimming: 8 bases; junction bases outside the gene matches: 9. CDR3: CASSGGQPSDEQFF. CDR3 sequence (DNA): TGCGCCAGCAGCGGGGGACAGCCCTCCGATGAGCAGTTCTTC.

The rearrangement uses TRBV6-5 and TRBJ1-2; 12 bases map to TRBD1. V lost 5 bases, J lost 4 bases, and 5 bases stayed unmatched. This CDR3 is 15 amino acids long. Germline V gives CDR1 MNHEY, CDR2 SVGAGI. CDR3 sequence: CASSGGDRGLYGYTF. DNA for the CDR3: TGTGCCAGCAGTGGGGGGGACAGGGGGCTCTATGGCTACACCTTC.

On this clonotype: The junction departs from the called germline gene at one end, perhaps through a read error. The chain has TRBV5-1 and TRBJ2-6, with a possible D match to TRBD2 (6 bases). Per the germline V gene, CDR1 is SGHRS and CDR2 is YFSETQ. The CDR3 has 15 residues. CDR3 protein: CASSSGGTGANVPTF. CDR3 bases: TGCGCCAGCAGTTCGGGCGGGACTGGGGCCAACGTCCCGACTTTC.

This clonotype was detected once. The V and J genes are TRBV29-1 and TRBJ2-7; TRBD2 matches 10 bases. Germline V gene data show CDR1 as SQVTM and CDR2 as ANQGSEA. V lost 7 bases, J lost 7 bases, and 19 bases stayed unmatched. The CDR3 has 16 residues. CDR3 region: CSAPSSGGQTYNEQYF. The CDR3 DNA follows: TGCAGCGCCCCCTCTAGCGGGGGCCAAACCTACAATGAGCAGTACTTC.

The chain employs TRBV5-1 and TRBJ2-5; perhaps D is TRBD1 or TRBD2 (5 bases each). V was shortened by 5 bases and J by 3 bases, with 17 bases between the two germline ends. This CDR3 is 15 amino acids long. Per germline, CDR1 SGHRS and CDR2 YFSETQ. The CDR3 DNA reads as TGCGCCAGCAGACCTCTTGCCGGGACGGAAGAGACCCAGTACTTC. It codes for CASRPLAGTEETQYF.

The V call is TRBV4-3, the J call TRBJ2-5; the D gene is possibly TRBD2 (6 bases). The CDR3 has 16 residues. V shed 0 bases and J shed 2 bases, with 13 bases lying between them. From germline, CDR1 is LGHNA and CDR2 YSLEER. For the CDR3, the DNA is TGCGCCAGCAGCCAAGATTGGGGCGGGGTACAAGAGACCCAGTACTTC. Residues: CASSQDWGGVQETQYF.

This chain connects TRBV28 to TRBJ2-3; the D is unclear. This CDR3 has 17 amino acids. Germline lookup yields CDR1 MDHEN and CDR2 SYDVKM. V lost 3 bases, J lost 0 bases, and 16 bases lay in between. The CDR3 bases are TGTGCCAGCAGTTTCAACCCCGACCGAGAAAGCACAGATACGCAGTATTTT. It encodes CASSFNPDRESTDTQYF.

Concerning this clonotype itself: One end of the junction does not line up with germline, which may come from a read error. The chain carries TRBV25-1 and TRBJ1-1; D remains unclear. Per germline, CDR1 MGHDK and CDR2 SYGVNS. The CDR3 loop spans 14 amino acids. The CDR3 coding sequence is TGTGCCAGTAGTGAATGGGCAGGGAACACTGAAGCTTTCTTT. Protein product: CASSEWAGNTEAFF.

This clonotype has a handful of counts. The chain is built from TRBV29-1 and TRBJ1-1; D possibly corresponds to TRBD1 (5 bases). Trimming removed 6 bases at V and 8 bases at J, with 16 bases between. In germline, CDR1 is SQVTM, CDR2 ANQGSEA. This CDR3 has 12 amino acids. The CDR3 sequence: CSVDRQHPEAFF. In nucleotides, the CDR3 is TGCAGCGTAGACAGACAGCATCCGGAAGCTTTCTTT.

The chain joins TRBV29-1 to TRBJ2-4; TRBD2 agrees at 12 bases. The assigned J gene may be wrong: the sequence end matches TRBJ2-7 better. Germline CDR1 is SQVTM and CDR2 is ANQGSEA. The CDR3 is 13 amino acids. DNA for the CDR3: TGCAGCGTGCTAGCGGGAGGGAACTACGAGCAGTACTTC. Translating it yields CSVLAGGNYEQYF.

The chain carries TRBV10-3 and TRBJ2-7; perhaps D is TRBD1 or TRBD2 (5 bases each). The better agreement between TRBJ2-5 and the DNA end casts doubt on the J call. The germline V gene encodes CDR1 ENHRY and CDR2 SYGVKD. CDR3 length: 13 residues. The CDR3, as DNA: TGTGCCGTGCGGGCAGGGATCGGGGAGACCCAGTACTTC. Protein sequence: CAVRAGIGETQYF.

This clonotype occurred a few times. The chain joins TRBV5-1 to TRBJ2-7, with a possible D match to TRBD1 (5 bases). The CDR3 length is 14 residues. Germline V gene lookup returns CDR1 SGHRS and CDR2 YFSETQ. Trimming removed 4 bases at V and 5 bases at J, with 16 bases between. The CDR3 protein is CASSLGPGPDEQYF. The CDR3 DNA reads as TGCGCCAGCAGCCTTGGTCCAGGGCCGGACGAGCAGTACTTC.

This clonotype was recorded a few times. The gene calls are TRBV20-1 and TRBJ1-1; the D gene is possibly TRBD1 (5 bases). V lost 6 bases and J lost 5, with 13 bases in between. The CDR3 spans 12 residues. The germline V gene has CDR1 DFQATT and CDR2 SNEGSKA (reference sequence). CDR3 residues: CSARAAGTEAFF. CDR3 in DNA: TGCAGTGCCAGGGCGGCGGGGACTGAAGCTTTCTTT.

Only a few counts were recorded for this clonotype. This chain uses TRBV7-2 with TRBJ1-2, with TRBD1 as a possible D gene (5 bases). The CDR3 sequence is 14 residues long. Trimming removed 5 bases at V and 3 bases at J, with 13 bases between. Germline CDR1 is SGHTA and CDR2 is FQGNSA. CDR3 coding DNA: TGTGCCAGCAGCCTGTATAACAGGCACTATGGCTACACCTTC. It is translated as CASSLYNRHYGYTF.

This clonotype was found a few times. The CDR3, as DNA: TGTGCCAGCAGCCAGCAAACAGGGGGGGAGACCCAGTACTTC. Encoded protein: CASSQQTGGETQYF. This chain links TRBV4-2 with TRBJ2-7; 8 bases are shared with TRBD1. The DNA end favors TRBJ2-5, so the J call may be wrong. The CDR3 has 14 amino acids. Germline V gene lookup returns CDR1 LGHNA and CDR2 YNFKEQ.

Remarks on this clonotype: An end of the junction differs from the germline gene, which may be a read error. The J gene is TRBJ2-6, the V gene TRBV11-2; possibly TRBD1 for D (6 bases). Germline assignment: CDR1 SGHAT and CDR2 FQNNGV. The CDR3 sequence is 18 residues long. The CDR3 region is CASRRPGRTDSGANVLTF. CDR3 nucleotides: TGTGCCAGCAGACGGCCGGGACGGACAGACTCTGGGGCCAATGTCCTGACTTTC.

The rearrangement joins TRBV11-2 to TRBJ2-1; 7 nucleotides match TRBD2. Germline V gene data show CDR1 as SGHAT and CDR2 as FQNNGV. The CDR3 consists of 16 residues. V was clipped by 5 bases and J by 7 bases; unmatched bases: 14. This CDR3 reads CASSQSPTAGENEQFF. The CDR3 coding sequence is TGTGCCAGCAGCCAGTCCCCGACTGCGGGAGAAAATGAGCAGTTCTTC. Looking up the rest from reference TRBV11-2 and TRBJ2-1 gives the full variable domain: EAGVAQSPRYKIIEKRQSVAFWCNPISGHATLYWYQQILGQGPKLLIQFQNNGVVDDSQLPKDRFSAERLKGVDSTLKIQPAKLEDSAVYLCASSQSPTAGENEQFFGPGTRLTVL.

The chain is built from TRBV9 and TRBJ2-2; 7 bases match TRBD2. Per germline, CDR1 SGDLS and CDR2 YYNGEE. J lost 6 bases, V lost 4 bases, and 6 bases had no gene match. This CDR3 contains 14 residues. The CDR3 DNA reads as TGTGCCAGCAGCAAGGCGGGGGTTGCCGGGGAGCTGTTTTTT. It is translated as CASSKAGVAGELFF.

The chain recombines TRBV5-1 with TRBJ2-1; a possible D gene is TRBD2 (5 bases). The CDR3 length is 14 residues. Germline loops: CDR1 SGHRS, CDR2 YFSETQ. Trimming pared 4 bases from V and 2 bases from J, leaving 10 bases between. CDR3: CASSKAVPYNEQFF. The CDR3 coding sequence is TGCGCCAGCAGCAAAGCGGTCCCCTACAATGAGCAGTTCTTC. The whole variable domain, filled in from reference TRBV5-1 and TRBJ2-1, reads KAGVTQTPRYLIKTRGQQVTLSCSPISGHRSVSWYQQTPGQGLQFLFEYFSETQRNKGNFPGRFSGRQFSNSRSEMNVSTLELGDSALYLCASSKAVPYNEQFFGPGTRLTVL.

CDR3 bases: TGCGCCAGCAGCCAAGATAGCGGGAGAAGGGGTGAGCAGTTCTTC. Protein sequence: CASSQDSGRRGEQFF. The chain is built from TRBV4-1 and TRBJ2-1; 9 positions match TRBD2. The CDR3 is 15 amino acids. Germline values: CDR1 MGHRA, CDR2 YSYEKL. J lost 9 bases, V lost 0 bases, and 6 bases had no gene match.

The chain uses TRBV7-9 and TRBJ2-1, with TRBD1 matching over 10 bases. Germline V gene data show CDR1 as SEHNR and CDR2 as FQNEAQ (reference sequence). With V trimmed by 5 bases and J by 8 bases, 9 bases remained unmatched. This CDR3 has 15 residues. This chain's CDR3 is CASSRGTGAYDEQFF. CDR3 coding DNA: TGTGCCAGCAGCCGCGGGACAGGGGCGTACGATGAGCAGTTCTTC.